A single sample is the source of the 30 T cell receptor beta chains below, sequenced in a study of CXCR3-negative and CXCR3-positive naive CD8 T cells. Libraries of TRB cDNA were made by 5' RACE and carried UMIs. Using the 5' RACE reads, TCRdb records one entry per CDR3 protein without DNA. The sample totals about 57,000 distinct CDR3 sequences; its top ten clones hold around 22%. Sequenced: memory CD8+ T cells from blood. All receptors derive from a human donor in good health. Some clones in this sample may be carry-over from other donors' samples.

The V gene is TRBV14, the J gene TRBJ2-5. CDR3 length: 13 residues. Germline CDR1 and CDR2: SGHDN and FVKESK. The chain's CDR3 is CASSPDYQGTQYF.

The chain uses TRBV29-1 and TRBJ2-1. CDR3 length equals 11 residues. Germline-derived CDR1 and CDR2 are SQVTM and ANQGSEA. CDR3 amino acids: CSPRWGTEQFF.

The chain joins TRBV7-3 to TRBJ2-7; the D gene TCRdb calls, TRBD1, cannot be checked with no DNA. Germline CDR1 and CDR2: SGHTA and FQGTGA. This CDR3 is built from 13 residues. CDR3 amino acids: CASSLTGTGEQYF.

The rearrangement uses TRBV5-1 and TRBJ2-1; TCRdb's D call of TRBD1 is untestable without DNA. Germline lookup yields CDR1 SGHRS and CDR2 YFSETQ. The CDR3 is 14 amino acids. The CDR3 reads CASSLGTADNEQFF.

The chain joins TRBV9 to TRBJ2-2; TCRdb gives TRBD1 as the D gene, but with no DNA this cannot be confirmed. This CDR3 has 16 amino acids. Germline V CDR1 and CDR2: SGDLS, YYNGEE. The CDR3 protein is CASSPRDLLPTGELFF.

This chain links TRBV29-1 with TRBJ1-2; TCRdb outputs TRBD1, but without DNA this stays unchecked. The CDR3 length is 17 residues. The germline V gene encodes CDR1 SQVTM and CDR2 ANQGSEA. The chain's CDR3 is CSVEDLASGGGHYGYTF.

CDR3 sequence: CASSQDSHYEQYF. The chain is built from TRBV7-9 and TRBJ2-7; TCRdb calls TRBD1, which cannot be checked without DNA. The CDR3 runs 13 residues. Looked up from germline, CDR1 is SEHNR and CDR2 is FQNEAQ (reference sequence).

This rearrangement joins TRBV10-1 to TRBJ2-5; TCRdb proposes TRBD1, but this gene call is untestable without DNA. Germline-derived CDR1 and CDR2 are WNHNN and SYGVQD (reference sequence). This CDR3 region has 16 residues. The CDR3 is CASSDLRDATWETQYF.

This sequence joins TRBV14 and TRBJ1-2. This CDR3 region has 13 residues. The germline V gene encodes CDR1 SGHDN and CDR2 FVKESK. This CDR3 reads CASSQARNYGYTF. Variable domain in full (rest from reference TRBV14 and TRBJ1-2): EAGVTQFPSHSVIEKGQTVTLRCDPISGHDNLYWYRRVMGKEIKFLLHFVKESKQDESGMPNNRFLAERTGGTYSTLKVQPAELEDSGVYFCASSQARNYGYTFGSGTRLTVV.

The chain recombines TRBV12-3 or TRBV12-4 with TRBJ2-5. This CDR3 is 11 amino acids long. CDR3 in amino acids: CASLGVETQYF.

This chain links TRBV20-1 with TRBJ2-1; TCRdb returns TRBD2, unconfirmable since there is no DNA. CDR1 and CDR2 from the germline V gene are DFQATT and SNEGSKA (reference sequence). This CDR3 contains 18 residues. The CDR3 loop reads CSAEGLAGGSSSYNEQFF.

The rearrangement links TRBV7-2 to TRBJ2-3. Germline CDR1 is SGHTA and CDR2 is FQGNSA. The CDR3 totals 13 residues. The CDR3 loop is CASSLFQTDTQYF. The full variable domain, with the rest looked up from reference TRBV7-2 and TRBJ2-3, is GAGVSQSPSNKVTEKGKDVELRCDPISGHTALYWYRQSLGQGLEFLIYFQGNSAPDKSGLPSDRFSAERTGGSVSTLTIQRTQQEDSAVYLCASSLFQTDTQYFGPGTRLTVL.

The chain is built from TRBV6-2 or TRBV6-3 and TRBJ2-3; TCRdb's D gene call, TRBD2, goes unchecked for lack of DNA. The CDR3 is 19 amino acids. The germline V gene encodes CDR1 MNHEY and CDR2 SVGEGT. This CDR3 is CASSYPLRIAGGPLDTQYF.

This chain links TRBV29-1 with TRBJ1-1. The germline V gene has CDR1 SQVTM and CDR2 ANQGSEA. This CDR3 is 14 amino acids long. CDR3: CSVEGGGRGTEAFF.

The chain joins TRBV29-1 to TRBJ1-2. The CDR3 spans 13 residues. Germline loops: CDR1 SQVTM, CDR2 ANQGSEA. CDR3 sequence reads: CSVEASGYYGYTF.

V usage is TRBV5-5 and J usage is TRBJ1-1. This CDR3 has 13 residues. Germline loops: CDR1 SGHKS, CDR2 YYEKEE (reference sequence). The CDR3 sequence: CASLSIGDTEAFF.

The V call is TRBV5-4, the J call TRBJ2-7; TCRdb's D call, TRBD1, is unchecked because there is no DNA. Germline assignment: CDR1 SGHNT and CDR2 YYREEE (reference sequence). The CDR3 loop spans 15 amino acids. This CDR3 reads CASTLGGLPSYEQYF.

The gene calls are TRBV7-3 and TRBJ1-1; TCRdb designates TRBD1, a call that cannot be tested without DNA. The CDR3 is made up of 12 amino acids. Germline V gives CDR1 SGHTA, CDR2 FQGTGA. The CDR3 loop is CASSLGATEAFF.

The chain couples TRBV5-6 to TRBJ1-1; TCRdb outputs TRBD1, but without DNA this stays unchecked. The CDR3 extends over 15 amino acids. From germline, CDR1 is SGHDT and CDR2 YYEEEE. The CDR3 loop is CASSPTGGVGTEAFF. The entire variable domain, with the rest obtained from reference TRBV5-6 and TRBJ1-1, is as follows: DAGVTQSPTHLIKTRGQQVTLRCSPKSGHDTVSWYQQALGQGPQFIFQYYEEEERQRGNFPDRFSGHQFPNYSSELNVNALLLGDSALYLCASSPTGGVGTEAFFGQGTRLTVV.

The V and J genes are TRBV18 and TRBJ2-2. The CDR3 is 16 residues long. The germline CDR1 and CDR2 sequences are KGHSH and LQKENI. CDR3 amino acids: CASSPKWGTNTGELFF.

The chain uses TRBV7-3 and TRBJ2-1; lacking DNA, the TRBD2 call made by TCRdb goes unchecked. The CDR3 is 17 amino acids. Germline V gene sequence: CDR1 SGHTA, CDR2 FQGTGA. This chain's CDR3 is CASSLGGGSLPGGEQFF.

CDR3 protein: CASSLKPAYEQYF. The chain links TRBV27 to TRBJ2-7. Germline V CDR1 and CDR2: MNHEY, SMNVEV (reference sequence). The CDR3 is 13 residues long.

The rearrangement links TRBV11-2 to TRBJ2-7. From germline, CDR1 is SGHAT and CDR2 FQNNGV. The CDR3 has 13 residues. The CDR3 region is CASSHESSYEQYF.

V and J are TRBV7-9 and TRBJ1-1. The length of the CDR3 is 14 residues. Germline loops: CDR1 SEHNR, CDR2 FQNEAQ (reference sequence). This CDR3 is CASSLGEVWTEAFF.

The chain combines TRBV7-9 with TRBJ2-7. The CDR3 spans 13 residues. The germline CDR1 and CDR2 sequences are SEHNR and FQNEAQ (reference sequence). The CDR3 loop is CASSLAAAYEQYF.

The J gene is TRBJ2-7, the V gene TRBV7-8; the D call from TCRdb, TRBD2, cannot be confirmed without DNA. Germline lookup yields CDR1 SGHVS and CDR2 FQNEAQ. The CDR3 spans 14 residues. The CDR3 is CASRPRDSSYEQYF.

CDR3 protein: CSVDVAPAGEQFF. The chain uses TRBV29-1 and TRBJ2-1; TCRdb gives TRBD2 as the D gene, but with no DNA this cannot be confirmed. This CDR3 has 13 residues. The germline CDR1 and CDR2 sequences are SQVTM and ANQGSEA.

The CDR3 is CASSSLGGGGETQYF. The chain joins TRBV12-3 or TRBV12-4 to TRBJ2-5; TCRdb designates TRBD2, a call that cannot be tested without DNA. The CDR3 runs to 15 residues.

The chain combines TRBV21-1 with TRBJ2-7; TCRdb names TRBD1, which stays unverified in the absence of DNA. TRBV21-1 corresponds to a pseudogene. The CDR3 covers 15 residues. CDR3: CASSRGGTSTYEQYF.

This rearrangement joins TRBV6-1 to TRBJ2-3; TCRdb proposes TRBD2, but this gene call is untestable without DNA. The CDR3 length is 15 residues. Germline assignment: CDR1 MNHNS and CDR2 SASEGT. This CDR3 is CASSERLAAGDTQYF.